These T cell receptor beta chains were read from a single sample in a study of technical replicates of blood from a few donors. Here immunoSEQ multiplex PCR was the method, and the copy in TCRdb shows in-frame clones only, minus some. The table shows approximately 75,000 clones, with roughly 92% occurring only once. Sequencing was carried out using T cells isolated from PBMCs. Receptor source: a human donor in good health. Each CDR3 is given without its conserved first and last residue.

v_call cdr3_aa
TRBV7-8 ASSPRAGTNEKLF
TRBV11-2 ASSVDRGYNEQF
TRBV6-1 ASASYEQY
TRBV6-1 ASSGQLNQPQH
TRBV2 ASTGLAQETQY
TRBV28 ASSTGGGRETQY
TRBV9 ASSPGVVAGASETQY
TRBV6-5 ASSDGTGGRGYT
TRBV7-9 ASSLAGADEQF
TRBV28 ASSLSSGSNQPQH
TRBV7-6 ASSPRGLPSYQPQH
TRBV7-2 ASSPRQGARTDTQY
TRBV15 ATGDSGYTYEQY
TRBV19 ASGQSNTGELF
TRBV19 ASSIPGGRNTGELF
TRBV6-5 ASSLGQGVYNEQF
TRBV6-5 ASRRVYNEQF
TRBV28 ASSFLTENTEAF
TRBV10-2 ASSGSPGTGELF
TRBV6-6 ASGLASVNNEQF
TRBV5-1 ASSLVLGQGYGYT
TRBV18 ASSPVNSYEQY
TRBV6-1 ASSEATARTPYNEQF
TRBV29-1 SVVRTDEAF
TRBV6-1 ASSEFRNNQPQH
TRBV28 ASRRTGVAQETQY
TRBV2 ASSVDRLPGELF
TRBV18 ASSPTSGRVEQY
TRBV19 ASSVRQRQPQH